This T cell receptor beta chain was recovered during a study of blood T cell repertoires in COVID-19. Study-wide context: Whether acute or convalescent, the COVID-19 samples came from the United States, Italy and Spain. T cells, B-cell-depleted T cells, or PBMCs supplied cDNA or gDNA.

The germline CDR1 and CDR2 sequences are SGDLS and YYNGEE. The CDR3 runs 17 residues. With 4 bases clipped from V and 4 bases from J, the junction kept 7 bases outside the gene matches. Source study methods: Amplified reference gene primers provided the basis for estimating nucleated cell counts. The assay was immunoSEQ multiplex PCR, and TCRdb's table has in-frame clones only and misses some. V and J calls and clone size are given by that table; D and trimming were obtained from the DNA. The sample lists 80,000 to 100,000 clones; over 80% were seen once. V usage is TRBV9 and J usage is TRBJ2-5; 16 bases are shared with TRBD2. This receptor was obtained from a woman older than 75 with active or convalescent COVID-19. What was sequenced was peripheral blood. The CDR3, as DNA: TGTGCCAGCAGCCCCGGGACTAGCGGGGGGGCCCCAGAGACCCAGTACTTC. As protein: CASSPGTSGGAPETQYF. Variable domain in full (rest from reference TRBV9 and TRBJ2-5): DSGVTQTPKHLITATGQRVTLRCSPRSGDLSVYWYQQSLDQGLQFLIQYYNGEERAKGNILERFSAQQFPDLHSELNLSSLELGDSALYFCASSPGTSGGAPETQYFGPGTRLLVL.